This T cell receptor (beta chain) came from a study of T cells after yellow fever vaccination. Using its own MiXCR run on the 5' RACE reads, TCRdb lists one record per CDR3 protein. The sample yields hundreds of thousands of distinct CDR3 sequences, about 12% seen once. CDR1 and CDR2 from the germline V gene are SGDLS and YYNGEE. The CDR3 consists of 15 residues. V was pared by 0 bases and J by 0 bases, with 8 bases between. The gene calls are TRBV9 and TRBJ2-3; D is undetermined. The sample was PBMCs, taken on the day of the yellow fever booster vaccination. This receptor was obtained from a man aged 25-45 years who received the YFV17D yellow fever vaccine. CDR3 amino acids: CASSVVGRSTDTQYF. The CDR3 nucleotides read TGTGCCAGCAGCGTAGTAGGCAGGAGCACAGATACGCAGTATTTT.